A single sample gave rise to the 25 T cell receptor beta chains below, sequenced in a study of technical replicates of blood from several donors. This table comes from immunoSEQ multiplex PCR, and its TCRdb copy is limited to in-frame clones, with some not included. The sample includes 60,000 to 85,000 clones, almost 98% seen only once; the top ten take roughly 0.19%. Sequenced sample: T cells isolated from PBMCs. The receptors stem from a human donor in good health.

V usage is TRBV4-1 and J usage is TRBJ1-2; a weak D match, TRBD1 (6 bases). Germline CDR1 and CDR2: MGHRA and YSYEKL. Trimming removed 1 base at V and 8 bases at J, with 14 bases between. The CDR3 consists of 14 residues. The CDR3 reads CASSQVVGGIGYTF. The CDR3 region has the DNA TGCGCCAGCAGCCAAGTTGTAGGGGGTATAGGCTACACCTTC.

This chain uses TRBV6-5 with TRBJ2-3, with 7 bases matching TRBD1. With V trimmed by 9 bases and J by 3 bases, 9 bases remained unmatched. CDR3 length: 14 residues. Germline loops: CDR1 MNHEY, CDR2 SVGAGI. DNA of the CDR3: TGTGCCAGTTCTGGGACAGTTCGGACAGATACGCAGTATTTT. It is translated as CASSGTVRTDTQYF.

The CDR3 region has the DNA TGTGCCAGCTCACCAGGAGGGGTTGGCTACACCTTC. Residues: CASSPGGVGYTF. V gene TRBV18 combines with J gene TRBJ1-2; a weak D match, TRBD1 (5 bases). The germline V gene has CDR1 KGHSH and CDR2 LQKENI. The CDR3 sequence is 12 residues long. V was clipped by 2 bases and J by 7 bases, with 8 bases between them.

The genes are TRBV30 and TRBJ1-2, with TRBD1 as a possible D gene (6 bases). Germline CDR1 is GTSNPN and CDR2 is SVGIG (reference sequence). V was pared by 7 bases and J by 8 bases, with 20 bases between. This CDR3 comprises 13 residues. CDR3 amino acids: CASSTGRGGGYTF. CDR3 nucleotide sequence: TGTGCCTCGTCTACAGGGCGCGGGGGCGGCTACACCTTC.

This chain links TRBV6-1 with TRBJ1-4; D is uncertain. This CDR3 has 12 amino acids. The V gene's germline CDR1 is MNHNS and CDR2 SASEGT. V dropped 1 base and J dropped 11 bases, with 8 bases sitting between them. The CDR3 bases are TGTGCCAGCAGTGAAGGGCAGATGAAACTGTTTTTT. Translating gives CASSEGQMKLFF.

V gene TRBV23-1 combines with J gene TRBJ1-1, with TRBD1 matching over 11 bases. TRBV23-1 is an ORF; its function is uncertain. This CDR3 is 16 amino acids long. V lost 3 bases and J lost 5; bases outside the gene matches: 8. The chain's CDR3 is CASSHPGQGGRTEAFF. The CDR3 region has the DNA TGCGCCAGCAGTCACCCGGGACAGGGGGGTCGGACTGAAGCTTTCTTT.

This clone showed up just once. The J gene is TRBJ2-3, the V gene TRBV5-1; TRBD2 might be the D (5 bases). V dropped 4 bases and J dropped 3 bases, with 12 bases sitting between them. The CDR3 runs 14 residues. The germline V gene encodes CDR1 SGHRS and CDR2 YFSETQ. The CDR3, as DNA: TGCGCCAGCAGCCCCAAGGAGGCTACAGATACGCAGTATTTT. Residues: CASSPKEATDTQYF. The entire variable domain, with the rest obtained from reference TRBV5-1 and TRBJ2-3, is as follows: KAGVTQTPRYLIKTRGQQVTLSCSPISGHRSVSWYQQTPGQGLQFLFEYFSETQRNKGNFPGRFSGRQFSNSRSEMNVSTLELGDSALYLCASSPKEATDTQYFGPGTRLTVL.

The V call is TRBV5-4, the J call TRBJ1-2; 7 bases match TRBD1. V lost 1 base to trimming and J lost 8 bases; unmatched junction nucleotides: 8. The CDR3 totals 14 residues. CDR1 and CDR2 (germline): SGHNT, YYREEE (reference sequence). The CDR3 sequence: CASSLTDRVSGYTF. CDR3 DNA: TGTGCCAGCAGCTTGACCGACAGGGTCTCGGGCTACACCTTC.

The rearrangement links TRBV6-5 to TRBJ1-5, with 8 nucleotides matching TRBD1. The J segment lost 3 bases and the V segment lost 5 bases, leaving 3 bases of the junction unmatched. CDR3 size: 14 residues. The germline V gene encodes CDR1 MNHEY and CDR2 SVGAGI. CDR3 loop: CASSLQGANQPQHF. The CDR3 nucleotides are TGTGCCAGCAGTCTGCAGGGGGCCAATCAGCCCCAGCATTTT.

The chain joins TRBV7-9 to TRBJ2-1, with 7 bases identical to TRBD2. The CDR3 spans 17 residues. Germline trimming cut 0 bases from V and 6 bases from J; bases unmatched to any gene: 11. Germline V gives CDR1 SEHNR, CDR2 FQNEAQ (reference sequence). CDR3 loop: CASSLAGLAARGNEQFF. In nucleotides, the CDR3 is TGTGCCAGCAGCTTAGCGGGTCTAGCGGCAAGAGGCAATGAGCAGTTCTTC.

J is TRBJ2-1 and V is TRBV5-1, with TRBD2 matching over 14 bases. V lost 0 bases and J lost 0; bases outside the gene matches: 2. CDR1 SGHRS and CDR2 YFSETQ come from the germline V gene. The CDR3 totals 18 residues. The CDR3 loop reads CASSLGGTSGSSYNEQFF. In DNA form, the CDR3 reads TGCGCCAGCAGCTTGGGCGGGACTAGCGGGAGCTCCTACAATGAGCAGTTCTTC.

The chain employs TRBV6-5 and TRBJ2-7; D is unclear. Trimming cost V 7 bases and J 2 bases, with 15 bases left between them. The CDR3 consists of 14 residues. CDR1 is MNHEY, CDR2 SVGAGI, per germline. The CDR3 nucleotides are TGTGCCAGCAAAGGAGCAGATAGGCCCTACGAGCAGTACTTC. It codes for CASKGADRPYEQYF.

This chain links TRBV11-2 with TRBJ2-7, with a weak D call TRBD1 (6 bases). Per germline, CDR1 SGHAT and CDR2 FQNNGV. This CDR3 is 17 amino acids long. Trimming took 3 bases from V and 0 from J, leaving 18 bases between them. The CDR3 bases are TGTGCCAGCAGCTTGGCGCTTAAGGGGGACGGCTCCTACGAGCAGTACTTC. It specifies CASSLALKGDGSYEQYF.

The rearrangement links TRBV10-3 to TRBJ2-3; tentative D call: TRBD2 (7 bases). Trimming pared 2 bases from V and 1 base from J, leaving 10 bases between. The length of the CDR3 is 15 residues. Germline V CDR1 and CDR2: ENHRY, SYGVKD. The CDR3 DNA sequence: TGTGCCATCAGTGAGGGGGGGGCCGGCACAGATACGCAGTATTTT. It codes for CAISEGGAGTDTQYF.

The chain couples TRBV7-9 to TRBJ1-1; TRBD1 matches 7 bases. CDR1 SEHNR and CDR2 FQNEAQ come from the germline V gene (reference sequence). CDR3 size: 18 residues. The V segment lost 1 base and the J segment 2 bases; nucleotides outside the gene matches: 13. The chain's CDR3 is CASSLVLPGQKFNTEAFF. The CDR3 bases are TGTGCCAGCAGCTTAGTCCTTCCGGGACAGAAATTTAACACTGAAGCTTTCTTT. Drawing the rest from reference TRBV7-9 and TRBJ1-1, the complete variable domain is DTGVSQNPRHKITKRGQNVTFRCDPISEHNRLYWYRQTLGQGPEFLTYFQNEAQLEKSRLLSDRFSAERPKGSFSTLEIQRTEQGDSAMYLCASSLVLPGQKFNTEAFFGQGTRLTVV.

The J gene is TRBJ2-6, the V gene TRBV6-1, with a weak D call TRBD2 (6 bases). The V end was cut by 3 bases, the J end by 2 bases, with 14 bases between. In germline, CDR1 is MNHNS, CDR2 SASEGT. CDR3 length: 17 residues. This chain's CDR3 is CASSETPKRAGANVLTF. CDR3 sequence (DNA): TGTGCCAGCAGTGAGACGCCGAAGCGGGCTGGGGCCAACGTCCTGACTTTC.

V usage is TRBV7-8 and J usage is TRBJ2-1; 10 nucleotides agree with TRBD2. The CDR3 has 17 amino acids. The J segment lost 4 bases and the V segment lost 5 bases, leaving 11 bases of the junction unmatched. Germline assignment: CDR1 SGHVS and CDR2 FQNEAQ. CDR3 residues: CASSPAEREGRYNEQFF. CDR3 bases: TGTGCCAGCAGCCCTGCGGAGCGGGAGGGCCGTTACAATGAGCAGTTCTTC.

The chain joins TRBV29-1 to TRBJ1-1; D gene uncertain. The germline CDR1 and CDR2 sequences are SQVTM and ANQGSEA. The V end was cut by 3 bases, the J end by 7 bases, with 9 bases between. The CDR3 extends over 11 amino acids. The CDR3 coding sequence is TGCAGCGTTGACGGGTTGGATGAAGCTTTCTTT. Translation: CSVDGLDEAFF.

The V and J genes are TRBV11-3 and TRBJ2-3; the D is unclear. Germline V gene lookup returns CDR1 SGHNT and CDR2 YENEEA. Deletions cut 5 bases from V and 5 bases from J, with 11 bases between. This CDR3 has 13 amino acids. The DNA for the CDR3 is TGTGCCAGCAGCCCCCCTTCCGGAGATACGCAGTATTTT. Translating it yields CASSPPSGDTQYF.

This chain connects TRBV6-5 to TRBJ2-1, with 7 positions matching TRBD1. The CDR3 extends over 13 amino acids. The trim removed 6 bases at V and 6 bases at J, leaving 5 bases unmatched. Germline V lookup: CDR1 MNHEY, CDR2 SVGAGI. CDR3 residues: CASSPGTANEQFF. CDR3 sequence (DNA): TGTGCCAGCAGCCCCGGGACAGCCAATGAGCAGTTCTTC.

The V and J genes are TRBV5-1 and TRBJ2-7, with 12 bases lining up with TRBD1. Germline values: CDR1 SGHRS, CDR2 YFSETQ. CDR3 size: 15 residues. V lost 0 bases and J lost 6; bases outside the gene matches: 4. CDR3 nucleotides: TGCGCCAGCAGCTTGGCCGGGACAGGGGGCGGCGAGCAGTACTTC. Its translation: CASSLAGTGGGEQYF.

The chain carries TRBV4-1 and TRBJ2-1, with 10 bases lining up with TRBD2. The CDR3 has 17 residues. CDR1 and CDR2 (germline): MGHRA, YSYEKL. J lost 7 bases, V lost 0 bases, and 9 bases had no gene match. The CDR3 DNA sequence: TGCGCCAGCAGCCAAGAAAGGAGACTAGCGGGTTTTAATGAGCAGTTCTTC. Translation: CASSQERRLAGFNEQFF.

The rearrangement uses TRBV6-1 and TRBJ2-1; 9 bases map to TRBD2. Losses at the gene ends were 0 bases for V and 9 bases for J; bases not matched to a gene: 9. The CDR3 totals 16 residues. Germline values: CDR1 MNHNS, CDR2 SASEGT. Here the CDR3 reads CASSEARLAVKPEQFF. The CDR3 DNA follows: TGTGCCAGCAGTGAAGCACGACTAGCGGTAAAACCTGAGCAGTTCTTC.

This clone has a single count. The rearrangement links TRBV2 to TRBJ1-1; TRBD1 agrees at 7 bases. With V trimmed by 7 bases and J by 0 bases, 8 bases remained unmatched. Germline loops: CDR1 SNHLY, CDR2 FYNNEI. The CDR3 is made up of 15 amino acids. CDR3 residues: CASMVQGGMNTEAFF. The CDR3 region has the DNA TGTGCCAGCATGGTGCAGGGGGGAATGAACACTGAAGCTTTCTTT.

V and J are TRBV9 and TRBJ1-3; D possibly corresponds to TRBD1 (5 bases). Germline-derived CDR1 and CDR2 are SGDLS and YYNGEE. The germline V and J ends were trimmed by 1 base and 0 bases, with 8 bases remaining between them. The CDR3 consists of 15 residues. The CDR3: CASSVQGSSGNTIYF. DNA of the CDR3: TGTGCCAGCAGCGTACAGGGATCCTCTGGAAACACCATATATTTT.